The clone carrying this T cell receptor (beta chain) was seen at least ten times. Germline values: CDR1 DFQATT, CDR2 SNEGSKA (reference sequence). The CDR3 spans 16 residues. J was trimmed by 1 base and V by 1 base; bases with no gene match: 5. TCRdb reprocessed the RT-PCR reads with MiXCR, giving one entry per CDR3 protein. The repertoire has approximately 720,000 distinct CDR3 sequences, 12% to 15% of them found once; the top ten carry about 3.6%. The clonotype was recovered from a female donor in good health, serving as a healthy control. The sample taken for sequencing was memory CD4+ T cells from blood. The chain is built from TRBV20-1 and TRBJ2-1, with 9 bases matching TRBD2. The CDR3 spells CSARAASGESYNEQFF. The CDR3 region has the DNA TGCAGTGCTAGAGCGGCTAGCGGGGAGTCCTACAATGAGCAGTTCTTC.